These 12 T cell receptor beta chains share one sample of origin, sequenced in a study of T cell responses to AZD1222 COVID-19 vaccine. Produced via immunoSEQ multiplex PCR; TCRdb's table is partial and in-frame only. The sample has over 150,000 clones, around nine tenths seen once; the top ten hold more than 5.5%. The input for sequencing was peripheral blood, taken on day 0 of AZD1222 vaccination. These receptors originate from an adult in good health.

V gene TRBV5-6 combines with J gene TRBJ1-5; D gene uncertain. V was cut by 2 bases and J by 5 bases, with 17 bases left in between. The germline V gene encodes CDR1 SGHDT and CDR2 YYEEEE. The CDR3 runs to 16 residues. The CDR3 DNA reads as TGTGCCAGCAGCTTTTGGAGCCAGGTGGTGCATCAGCCCCAGCATTTT. Protein product: CASSFWSQVVHQPQHF.

The chain is built from TRBV9 and TRBJ1-2, with no clear D. CDR3 length: 12 amino acids. Trimming left V 0 bases short and J 3 bases short, with 3 bases between. Germline V gene sequence: CDR1 SGDLS, CDR2 YYNGEE. CDR3 nucleotide sequence: TGTGCCAGCAGCGTAGACCACTATGGCTACACCTTC. It yields the protein CASSVDHYGYTF.

The chain recombines TRBV19 with TRBJ2-2, with 11 bases that match TRBD2. Germline CDR1 is LNHDA and CDR2 is SQIVND (reference sequence). The CDR3 is made up of 15 amino acids. V dropped 6 bases and J dropped 6; count of bases not matched to a gene: 6. The CDR3 DNA reads TGTGCCAGTAGACCACTAGCGGGAGCCCCCGGGGAGCTGTTTTTT. Amino acids: CASRPLAGAPGELFF. The full variable domain, rest sourced from reference TRBV19 and TRBJ2-2, is DGGITQSPKYLFRKEGQNVTLSCEQNLNHDAMYWYRQDPGQGLRLIYYSQIVNDFQKGDIAEGYSVSREKKESFPLTVTSAQKNPTAFYLCASRPLAGAPGELFFGEGSRLTVL.

The rearrangement joins TRBV19 to TRBJ1-6; possibly TRBD1 for D (5 bases). Trimming shortened V by 1 base and J by 10 bases, and 11 bases separated the two germline ends. Per the germline V gene, CDR1 is LNHDA and CDR2 is SQIVND (reference sequence). CDR3 length equals 14 residues. CDR3 in amino acids: CASSIGREGSPLHF. The CDR3 coding sequence is TGTGCCAGTAGTATAGGCAGGGAAGGATCACCCCTCCACTTT.

The rearrangement uses TRBV3-1 (or the pseudogene TRBV3-2) and TRBJ1-1; 10 bases align to TRBD1. CDR1 LGHDT and CDR2 YNNKEL come from the germline V gene (reference sequence). Trimming cost V 7 bases and J 0 bases; bases outside gene matches: 5. The CDR3 sequence is 15 residues long. CDR3 sequence (DNA): TGTGCCAGCACCCCGACAGGGGGCCTGAACACTGAAGCTTTCTTT. It yields the protein CASTPTGGLNTEAFF.

In the case of this clone: Other DNA sequences in this sample translate to the same CDR3. The gene calls are TRBV3-1 (or the pseudogene TRBV3-2) and TRBJ1-1; no firm D call. Germline values: CDR1 LGHDT, CDR2 YNNKEL (reference sequence). Trimming removed 1 base at V and 8 bases at J, with 5 bases between. CDR3 length equals 11 residues. CDR3 amino acids: CASSQGGEAFF. The CDR3 DNA is TGTGCCAGCAGCCAAGGCGGAGAAGCTTTCTTT.

In nucleotides, the CDR3 is TGTGCCATCAGTGAGTCGGGCGGACAGGGATCAGAGACCCAGTACTTC. Its protein product is CAISESGGQGSETQYF. The chain is built from TRBV10-3 and TRBJ2-5; 8 nucleotides agree with TRBD1. Germline V gene data show CDR1 as ENHRY and CDR2 as SYGVKD. The V segment lost 0 bases and the J segment 4 bases; nucleotides outside the gene matches: 7. The CDR3 has 16 residues.

This chain uses TRBV28 with TRBJ1-2; 8 bases are a match to TRBD1. CDR3 size: 15 residues. Trimming removed 2 bases from V and 2 bases from J; junction bases left unmatched: 4. The V gene's germline CDR1 is MDHEN and CDR2 SYDVKM. CDR3 protein: CASSLGQGTNYGYTF. CDR3 DNA sequence: TGTGCCAGCAGTTTAGGACAGGGCACGAACTATGGCTACACCTTC.

The V call is TRBV7-9, the J call TRBJ1-1, with 11 bases fitting TRBD1. V gave up 4 bases and J gave up 6 bases; unmatched junction bases: 16. The CDR3 loop spans 18 amino acids. Per the germline V gene, CDR1 is SEHNR and CDR2 is FQNEAQ (reference sequence). Here the CDR3 reads CASSSGQGAALQGAEAFF. CDR3 in DNA: TGTGCCAGCAGCTCCGGACAGGGGGCGGCCTTGCAGGGCGCTGAAGCTTTCTTT.

The chain links TRBV4-1 to TRBJ1-2; D remains unclear. Germline-derived CDR1 and CDR2 are MGHRA and YSYEKL. This CDR3 spans 14 amino acids. V was pared by 0 bases and J by 4 bases, with 9 bases between. CDR3 in amino acids: CASSQDPKGYGYTF. CDR3 sequence (DNA): TGCGCCAGCAGCCAAGATCCGAAAGGCTATGGCTACACCTTC.

This chain joins TRBV9 and TRBJ2-7, with 8 nucleotides matching TRBD2. The trim removed 0 bases at V and 4 bases at J, leaving 3 bases unmatched. CDR1 is SGDLS, CDR2 YYNGEE, per germline. The CDR3 has 14 amino acids. In DNA, the CDR3 is TGTGCCAGCAGCGTAGGTCGGGGGGGGTACGAGCAGTACTTC. This sequence encodes CASSVGRGGYEQYF.

The V gene is TRBV10-3, the J gene TRBJ1-2; TRBD1 aligns across 9 bases. The CDR3 covers 17 residues. Trimming at V came to 0 bases and at J to 5 bases, leaving 10 bases not matched to a gene. Germline values: CDR1 ENHRY, CDR2 SYGVKD. The CDR3 sequence is CAISESITGGPTYGYTF. The CDR3 DNA reads TGTGCCATCAGTGAGTCGATTACAGGGGGCCCTACTTATGGCTACACCTTC.